The clone carrying this T cell receptor beta chain was observed at least ten times. Its antigen is still unknown. This sample was included in a study of response to subunit inactivated influenza vaccine. TCRdb reprocessed the RT-PCR reads with MiXCR, giving one entry per CDR3 protein. Of approximately 730,000 distinct CDR3 sequences listed, around 14% are singletons. Whole-study results and caveats: Authors proposed each seasonal influenza vaccination draws in few new T cells.

The receptor's source is a man in his fifties who received an inactivated influenza vaccine. The specimen comprised PBMCs from blood, sampled 14 to 15 days before vaccination.

CDR3 protein: CASSYGDAGETQYF. The CDR3, as DNA: TGCGCCAGCAGCTATGGGGATGCGGGGGAGACCCAGTACTTC. This rearrangement joins TRBV5-1 to TRBJ2-5; possible D gene TRBD2, 6 bases. The CDR3 has 14 amino acids. V was clipped by 3 bases and J by 5 bases, with 14 bases between them. Germline CDR1 and CDR2: SGHRS and YFSETQ.